The subject of this entry is one T cell receptor (beta chain). Its antigen is undetermined. These data belong to a study of Ad26.COV2.S vaccination and SARS-CoV-2 variants. Across the study: Ad26.COV2.S was injected intramuscularly once or twice, 56 days apart. Regarding the study as a whole: Ad26.COV2.S recipients had broader spike-specific TCRs (P = 0.0014).

This CDR3 has 15 amino acids. Losses at the gene ends were 2 bases for V and 5 bases for J; bases not matched to a gene: 4. Germline V CDR1 and CDR2: LNHNV, YYDKDF (reference sequence). Measured with immunoSEQ multiplex PCR; TCRdb has only the in-frame clones, and not every one. The sample has fewer than 500,000 clones, 80% to 95% seen once. As for treatment: around 19 received Ad26.COV2.S at low or high dose, single or two shots; roughly five received placebo; per-sample allocation not given. At day 63 after the first vaccine or placebo injection, samples were drawn. Adults aged 18-55 years in Boston included the donor.

The source was peripheral blood, collected in a trial of Ad26.COV2.S vaccine versus placebo. The rearrangement uses TRBV15 and TRBJ1-4; 8 bases are a match to TRBD1. The TCR originated in a person between 18 and 59 years old who received the Ad26.COV2.S COVID-19 vaccine or a placebo. CDR3 in amino acids: CATSRPRQGNEKLFF. The CDR3, as DNA: TGTGCCACCAGCAGACCCAGACAGGGGAATGAAAAACTGTTTTTT.